A single sample gave rise to the 14 T cell receptor beta chains below, sequenced in a study of cytomegalovirus exposure and HLA in healthy donors. The protocol was immunoSEQ multiplex PCR, while the TCRdb copy is restricted to in-frame clones and leaves out a portion. The profile covers more than 200,000 clones, with about 90% appearing a single time and around 3.1% taken by the ten largest. The sample consisted of PBMCs. The receptors were sampled from a woman aged 25 to 39 in good health and CMV-seronegative.

V is TRBV4-2 and J is TRBJ2-3; D possibly corresponds to TRBD2 (5 bases). The CDR3 is made up of 14 amino acids. Germline assignment: CDR1 LGHNA and CDR2 YNFKEQ. V was trimmed by 5 bases and J by 2 bases, leaving 11 bases between them. This CDR3 is CASSSGPVTDTQYF. The CDR3, as DNA: TGTGCCAGCAGCAGCGGACCAGTCACAGATACGCAGTATTTT.

The gene calls are TRBV11-3 and TRBJ2-1; D gene uncertain. Germline CDR1 reads SGHNT; CDR2 reads YENEEA. CDR3 length equals 13 residues. Trimming stripped 5 bases from V and 5 bases from J, with 10 bases between. This CDR3 is CASSRKLNNEQFF. In nucleotides, the CDR3 is TGTGCCAGCAGCCGGAAACTTAACAATGAGCAGTTCTTC.

The chain employs TRBV6-5 and TRBJ2-7; TRBD2 is a possible D gene (5 bases). The V end lost 4 bases, the J end lost 1 base, and 17 bases lay between the germline ends. Germline CDR1 and CDR2: MNHEY and SVGAGI. The CDR3 contains 16 residues. The CDR3 sequence is CASSSRQFGGSYEQYF. CDR3 nucleotides: TGTGCCAGCAGTTCCCGCCAGTTCGGAGGATCCTACGAGCAGTACTTC.

V and J are TRBV27 and TRBJ2-1; D not certain. With 3 bases removed from V and 4 bases from J, the gap between germline ends came to 7 bases. This CDR3 has 13 amino acids. Germline V gene sequence: CDR1 MNHEY, CDR2 SMNVEV (reference sequence). The CDR3 region is CASSFIGYNEQFF. For the CDR3, the DNA is TGTGCCAGCAGTTTTATAGGTTACAATGAGCAGTTCTTC.

DNA for the CDR3: TGTGCCAGCAGCGGGTCGACAGGGGGGCCCTACGAGCAGTACTTC. Translating gives CASSGSTGGPYEQYF. V is TRBV7-9 and J is TRBJ2-7; 9 bases are shared with TRBD1. The length of the CDR3 is 15 residues. Per germline, CDR1 SEHNR and CDR2 FQNEAQ (reference sequence). The V gene end was trimmed by 5 bases and the J gene end by 2 bases; junction bases not matched to a gene: 7.

This chain joins TRBV27 and TRBJ2-1, with 10 bases lining up with TRBD2. Per germline, CDR1 MNHEY and CDR2 SMNVEV (reference sequence). This CDR3 comprises 15 residues. V dropped 6 bases and J dropped 4; count of bases not matched to a gene: 6. CDR3 amino acids: CASSPTSGNYNEQFF. CDR3 DNA: TGTGCCAGCAGCCCCACTAGCGGGAATTACAATGAGCAGTTCTTC.

The V and J genes are TRBV4-1 and TRBJ1-5; 7 bases line up with TRBD1. In germline, CDR1 is MGHRA, CDR2 YSYEKL. This CDR3 is built from 16 residues. V lost 4 bases, J lost 1 base, and 7 bases stayed unmatched. Written as DNA, the CDR3 is TGCGCCAGCAGCCCCATGACAGGGACGAGCAATCAGCCCCAGCATTTT. It is translated as CASSPMTGTSNQPQHF.

V usage is TRBV9 and J usage is TRBJ2-7, with TRBD2 matching over 12 bases. Germline V gives CDR1 SGDLS, CDR2 YYNGEE. The V and J ends lost 3 bases and 5 bases, in that order; junction bases with no gene match: 12. The length of the CDR3 is 17 residues. Here the CDR3 reads CASSEGPRLAGANEQYF. The CDR3 DNA reads as TGTGCCAGCAGCGAGGGCCCTCGACTAGCGGGAGCCAACGAGCAGTACTTC.

The V call is TRBV5-1, the J call TRBJ1-4; 8 bases are shared with TRBD1. Losses at the gene ends were 0 bases for V and 5 bases for J; bases not matched to a gene: 12. The CDR3 runs 18 residues. Germline V lookup: CDR1 SGHRS, CDR2 YFSETQ. The chain's CDR3 is CASSLDLPGQGGNEKLFF. CDR3 bases: TGCGCCAGCAGCTTGGATCTTCCAGGACAGGGCGGAAATGAAAAACTGTTTTTT.

J is TRBJ2-7 and V is TRBV7-9, with D possibly matching TRBD2 (5 bases). The V end lost 4 bases, the J end lost 0 bases, and 10 bases lay between the germline ends. Per the germline V gene, CDR1 is SEHNR and CDR2 is FQNEAQ (reference sequence). The CDR3 consists of 14 residues. CDR3: CASSSHGLSYEQYF. In DNA form, the CDR3 reads TGTGCCAGCAGCTCTCACGGACTCTCCTACGAGCAGTACTTC. Complete variable domain (other parts from reference TRBV7-9 and TRBJ2-7): DTGVSQNPRHKITKRGQNVTFRCDPISEHNRLYWYRQTLGQGPEFLTYFQNEAQLEKSRLLSDRFSAERPKGSFSTLEIQRTEQGDSAMYLCASSSHGLSYEQYFGPGTRLTVT.

The chain uses TRBV7-9 and TRBJ2-2, with 7 bases matching TRBD2. After removal of 8 bases from V and 0 bases from J, the junction contained 6 bases not matched to a gene. Germline CDR1 reads SEHNR; CDR2 reads FQNEAQ (reference sequence). The CDR3 is made up of 15 amino acids. In nucleotides, the CDR3 is TGTGCCAGCTTGCAGGGACTATCGAACACCGGGGAGCTGTTTTTT. The encoded protein is CASLQGLSNTGELFF.

V and J are TRBV4-3 and TRBJ1-1, with D possibly being TRBD1 (5 bases). The CDR3 is 15 amino acids. V lost 1 base and J 1 base, leaving 10 bases between the germline ends. Per the germline V gene, CDR1 is LGHNA and CDR2 is YSLEER. DNA for the CDR3: TGCGCCAGCAGCCAAGTCTCGGGGGGGAACACTGAAGCTTTCTTT. It codes for CASSQVSGGNTEAFF.

This rearrangement joins TRBV19 to TRBJ2-7, with unresolved D. V was clipped by 8 bases and J by 1 base, with 12 bases between them. The CDR3 spans 13 residues. Germline V gene data show CDR1 as LNHDA and CDR2 as SQIVND (reference sequence). The CDR3 nucleotides read TGTGCCAGTTCCTCGGCCCTATCCTACGAGCAGTACTTC. Protein sequence: CASSSALSYEQYF.

The V call is TRBV28, the J call TRBJ2-7; the D gene is possibly TRBD2 (6 bases). This CDR3 comprises 13 residues. V shed 8 bases and J shed 2 bases, with 13 bases lying between them. CDR1 is MDHEN, CDR2 SYDVKM, per germline. CDR3 in DNA: TGTGCCAGCGCACCGGGAGTCCCCTACGAGCAGTACTTC. This codes for CASAPGVPYEQYF.